The 6 T cell receptor beta chains listed next were all sequenced from one sample in a study of Ad26.COV2.S vaccination and SARS-CoV-2 variants. Treatment described: 19 received Ad26.COV2.S at low or high dose, single or two shots; 5 received placebo; per-sample allocation not given. The investigators took samples on day 63 after the first vaccine or placebo injection. Data came from immunoSEQ multiplex PCR; TCRdb stores just in-frame clones and leaves some out. Of 250,000 or so clones detected, approximately 88% appear once; the ten largest clones hold 2.5% to 3.5%. The material sequenced was peripheral blood, taken in a trial of Ad26.COV2.S vaccine versus placebo. These TCRs come from a person between 18 and 60 years old who received the Ad26.COV2.S COVID-19 vaccine or a placebo.

The V call is TRBV3-1 (or the pseudogene TRBV3-2), the J call TRBJ2-1; D might be TRBD2 (5 bases). Germline V gene data show CDR1 as LGHDT and CDR2 as YNNKEL (reference sequence). The CDR3 contains 17 residues. Trimming cost V 1 base and J 0 bases, with 13 bases left between them. CDR3 in amino acids: CASSQVGGQTSYNEQFF. Here the CDR3 DNA reads TGTGCCAGCAGCCAAGTCGGCGGGCAGACCTCCTACAATGAGCAGTTCTTC.

The CDR3 spells CASSWSSNQPQHF. CDR3 bases: TGTGCCAGCAGTTGGAGTAGCAATCAGCCCCAGCATTTT. The V call is TRBV6-6, the J call TRBJ1-5; no clear D gene. This CDR3 is 13 amino acids long. The germline CDR1 and CDR2 sequences are MNHNY and SVGAGI (reference sequence). V shed 4 bases and J shed 0 bases, with 4 bases lying between them.

The chain links TRBV7-9 to TRBJ2-7, with TRBD2 matching 12 bases. Germline-derived CDR1 and CDR2 are SEHNR and FQNEAQ (reference sequence). The CDR3 sequence is 16 residues long. V dropped 5 bases and J dropped 3; count of bases not matched to a gene: 8. The CDR3 nucleotides read TGTGCCAGCAGCCCGCGGACTAGCGGGGCTAACTACGAGCAGTACGTC. It yields the protein CASSPRTSGANYEQYV.

This clone has only one observation. The gene calls are TRBV29-1 and TRBJ2-1; 7 bases line up with TRBD1. Germline CDR1 SQVTM, CDR2 ANQGSEA. The V and J ends lost 3 bases and 0 bases, in that order; junction bases with no gene match: 11. This CDR3 region has 17 residues. CDR3 in DNA: TGCAGCGTTGATGGGGACAGAACCTTGAGCTCCTACAATGAGCAGTTCTTC. It yields the protein CSVDGDRTLSSYNEQFF.

CDR3 sequence: CASSTRTGYEKLFF. CDR3 coding DNA: TGTGCCAGCAGTACCCGGACAGGGTATGAAAAACTGTTTTTT. The genes are TRBV6-2 or TRBV6-3 and TRBJ1-4, with 8 bases identical to TRBD1. Germline-derived CDR1 and CDR2 are MNHEY and SVGEGT. The V segment lost 5 bases and the J segment 6 bases; nucleotides outside the gene matches: 5. This CDR3 contains 14 residues.

V and J are TRBV27 and TRBJ1-5; TRBD1 agrees at 10 bases. The trim removed 4 bases at V and 1 base at J, leaving 1 base unmatched. Germline V gene lookup returns CDR1 MNHEY and CDR2 SMNVEV (reference sequence). CDR3 length: 15 amino acids. CDR3: CASSWTGGSNQPQHF. The CDR3 DNA follows: TGTGCCAGCAGTTGGACAGGGGGGAGCAATCAGCCCCAGCATTTT.